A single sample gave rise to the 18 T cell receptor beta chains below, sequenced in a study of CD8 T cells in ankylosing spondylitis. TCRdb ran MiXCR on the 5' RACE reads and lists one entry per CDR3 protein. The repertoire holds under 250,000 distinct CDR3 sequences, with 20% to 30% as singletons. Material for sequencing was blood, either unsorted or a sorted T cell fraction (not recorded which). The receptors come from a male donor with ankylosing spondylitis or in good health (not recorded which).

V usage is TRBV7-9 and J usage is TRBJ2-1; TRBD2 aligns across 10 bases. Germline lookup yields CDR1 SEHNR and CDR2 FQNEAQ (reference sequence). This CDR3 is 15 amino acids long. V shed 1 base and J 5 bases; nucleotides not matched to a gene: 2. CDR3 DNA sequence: TGTGCCAGCAGCTTAGTCGGACTAGCGGACAATGAGCAGTTCTTC. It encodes CASSLVGLADNEQFF. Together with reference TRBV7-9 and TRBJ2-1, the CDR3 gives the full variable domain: DTGVSQNPRHKITKRGQNVTFRCDPISEHNRLYWYRQTLGQGPEFLTYFQNEAQLEKSRLLSDRFSAERPKGSFSTLEIQRTEQGDSAMYLCASSLVGLADNEQFFGPGTRLTVL.

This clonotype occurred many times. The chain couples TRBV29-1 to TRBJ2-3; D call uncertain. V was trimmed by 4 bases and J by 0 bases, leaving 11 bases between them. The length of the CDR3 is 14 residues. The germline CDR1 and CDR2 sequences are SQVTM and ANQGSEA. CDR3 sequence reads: CSVGTARSTDTQYF. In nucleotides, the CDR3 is TGCAGCGTTGGGACGGCTAGAAGCACAGATACGCAGTATTTT.

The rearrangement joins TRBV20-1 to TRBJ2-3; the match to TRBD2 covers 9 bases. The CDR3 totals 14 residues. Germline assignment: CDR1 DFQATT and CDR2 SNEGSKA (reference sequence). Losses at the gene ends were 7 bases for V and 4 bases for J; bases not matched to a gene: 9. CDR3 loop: CSGPGSGSADTQYF. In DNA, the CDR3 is TGCAGTGGCCCCGGTAGCGGGAGTGCAGATACGCAGTATTTT.

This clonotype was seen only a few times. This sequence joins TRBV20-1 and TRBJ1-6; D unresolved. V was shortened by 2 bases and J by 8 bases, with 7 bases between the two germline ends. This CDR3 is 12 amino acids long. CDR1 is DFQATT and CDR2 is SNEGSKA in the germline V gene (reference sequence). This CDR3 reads CSARRRDSPLHF. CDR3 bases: TGCAGTGCTAGACGGAGGGATTCACCCCTCCACTTT.

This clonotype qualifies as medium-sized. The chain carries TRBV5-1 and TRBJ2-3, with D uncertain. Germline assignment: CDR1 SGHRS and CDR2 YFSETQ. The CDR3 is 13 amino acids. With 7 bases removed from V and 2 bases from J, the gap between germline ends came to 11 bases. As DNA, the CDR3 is TGCGCCAGCCGCTACGAAACCACAGATACGCAGTATTTT. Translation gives CASRYETTDTQYF.

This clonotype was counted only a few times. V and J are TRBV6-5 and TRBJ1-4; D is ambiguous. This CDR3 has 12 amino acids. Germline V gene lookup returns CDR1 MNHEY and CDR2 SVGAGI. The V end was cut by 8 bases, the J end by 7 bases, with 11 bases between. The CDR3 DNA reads TGTGCCAGCGGGAGACGCCGTGAAAAACTGTTTTTT. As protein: CASGRRREKLFF.

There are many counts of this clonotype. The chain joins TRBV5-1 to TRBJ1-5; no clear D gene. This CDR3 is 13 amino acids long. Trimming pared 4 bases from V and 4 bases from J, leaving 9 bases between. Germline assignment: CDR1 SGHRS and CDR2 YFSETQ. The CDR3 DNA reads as TGCGCCAGCAGCGCAGGACTGAATCAGCCCCAGCATTTT. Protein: CASSAGLNQPQHF.

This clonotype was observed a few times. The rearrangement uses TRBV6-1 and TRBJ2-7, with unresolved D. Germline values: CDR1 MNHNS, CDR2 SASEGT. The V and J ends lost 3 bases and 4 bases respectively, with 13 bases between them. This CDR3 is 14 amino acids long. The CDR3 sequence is CASSDVPSSYEQYF. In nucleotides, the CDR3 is TGTGCCAGCAGTGATGTGCCGTCCTCTTACGAGCAGTACTTC.

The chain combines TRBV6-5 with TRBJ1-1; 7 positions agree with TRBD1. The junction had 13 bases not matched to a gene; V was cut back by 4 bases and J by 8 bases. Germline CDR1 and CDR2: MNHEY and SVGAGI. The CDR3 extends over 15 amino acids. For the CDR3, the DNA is TGTGCCAGCAGTTCCTTGATGACAGGGACGCGGGAAGCTTTCTTT. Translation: CASSSLMTGTREAFF.

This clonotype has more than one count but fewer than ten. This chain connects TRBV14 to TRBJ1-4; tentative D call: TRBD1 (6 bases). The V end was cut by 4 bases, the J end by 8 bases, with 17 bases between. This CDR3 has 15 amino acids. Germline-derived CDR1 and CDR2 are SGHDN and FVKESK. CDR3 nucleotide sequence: TGTGCCAGCAGCCGATTACAGGGAGATCGGGAAAAACTGTTTTTT. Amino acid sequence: CASSRLQGDREKLFF.

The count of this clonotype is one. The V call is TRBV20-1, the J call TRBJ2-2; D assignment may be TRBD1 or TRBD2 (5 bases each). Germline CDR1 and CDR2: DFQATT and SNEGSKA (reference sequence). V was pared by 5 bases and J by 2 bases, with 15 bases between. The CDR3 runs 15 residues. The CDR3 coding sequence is TGCAGTGCTTCAACGAAGGGGACCAACACCGGGGAGCTGTTTTTT. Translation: CSASTKGTNTGELFF.

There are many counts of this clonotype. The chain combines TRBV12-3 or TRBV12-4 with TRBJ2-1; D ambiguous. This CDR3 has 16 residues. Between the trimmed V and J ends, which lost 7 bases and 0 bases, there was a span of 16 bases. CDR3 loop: CASIRTVFSSYNEQFF. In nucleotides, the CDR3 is TGTGCCAGCATTAGGACGGTTTTCTCCTCCTACAATGAGCAGTTCTTC.

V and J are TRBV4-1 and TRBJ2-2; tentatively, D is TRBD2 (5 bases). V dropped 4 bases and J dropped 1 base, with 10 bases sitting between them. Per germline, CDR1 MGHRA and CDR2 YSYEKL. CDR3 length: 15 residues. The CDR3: CASSRGPVNTGELFF. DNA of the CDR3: TGCGCCAGCAGCCGAGGGCCGGTGAACACCGGGGAGCTGTTTTTT.

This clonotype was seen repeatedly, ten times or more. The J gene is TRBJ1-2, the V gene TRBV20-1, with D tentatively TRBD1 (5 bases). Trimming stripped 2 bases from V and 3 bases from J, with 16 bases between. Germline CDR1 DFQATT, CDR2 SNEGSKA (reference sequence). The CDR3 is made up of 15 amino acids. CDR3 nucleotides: TGCAGTGCTAGAAATGCCCTAAGGGGTGACTATGGCTACACCTTC. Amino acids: CSARNALRGDYGYTF.

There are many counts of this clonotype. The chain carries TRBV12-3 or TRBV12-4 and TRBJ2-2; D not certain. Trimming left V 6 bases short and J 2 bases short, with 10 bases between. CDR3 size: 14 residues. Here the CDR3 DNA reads TGTGCCAGCAGAACACAAAGAAACACCGGGGAGCTGTTTTTT. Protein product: CASRTQRNTGELFF.

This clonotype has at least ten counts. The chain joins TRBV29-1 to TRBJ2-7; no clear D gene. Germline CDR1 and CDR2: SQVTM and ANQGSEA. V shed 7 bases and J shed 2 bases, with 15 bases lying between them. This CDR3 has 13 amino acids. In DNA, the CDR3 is TGCAGCGACAACACGGGTCTCGCCTACGAGCAGTACTTC. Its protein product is CSDNTGLAYEQYF.

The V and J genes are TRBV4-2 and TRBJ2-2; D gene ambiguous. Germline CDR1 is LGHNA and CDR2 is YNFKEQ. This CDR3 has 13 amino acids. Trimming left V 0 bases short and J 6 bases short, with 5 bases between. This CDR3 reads CASSQEHPGELFF. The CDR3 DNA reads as TGTGCCAGCAGCCAAGAACACCCCGGGGAGCTGTTTTTT.

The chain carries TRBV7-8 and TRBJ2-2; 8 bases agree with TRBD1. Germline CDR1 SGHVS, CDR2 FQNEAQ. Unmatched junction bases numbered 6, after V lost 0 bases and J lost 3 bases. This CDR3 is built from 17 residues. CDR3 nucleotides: TGTGCCAGCAGCTTAGCGACAGGGGATTTGTACACCGGGGAGCTGTTTTTT. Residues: CASSLATGDLYTGELFF.